A single sample gave rise to the 20 T cell receptor beta chains below, sequenced in a study of cytomegalovirus exposure and HLA in healthy donors. The protocol was immunoSEQ multiplex PCR, while the TCRdb copy is restricted to in-frame clones and leaves out a portion. The data contain 70,000 to 95,000 clones, approximately 93% of them singletons. The specimen was PBMCs. The receptors come from a woman between 25 and 40 years old in good health and CMV-seronegative.

CDR3 in amino acids: CASSIGGLVATNEKLFF. CDR3 in DNA: TGTGCCAGTAGTATCGGGGGGTTAGTTGCAACTAATGAAAAACTGTTTTTT. This chain connects TRBV19 to TRBJ1-4; D is possibly TRBD1 (5 bases). Germline V gene sequence: CDR1 LNHDA, CDR2 SQIVND (reference sequence). This CDR3 spans 17 amino acids. V was clipped by 3 bases and J by 0 bases, with 14 bases between them.

The chain employs TRBV6-5 and TRBJ2-1; 10 bases agree with TRBD2. Trimming removed 5 bases from V and 2 bases from J; junction bases left unmatched: 3. The CDR3 covers 15 residues. Germline CDR1 and CDR2: MNHEY and SVGAGI. The CDR3 loop reads CASSRTSGTYNEQFF. The DNA of the CDR3 is TGTGCCAGCAGTCGGACTAGCGGAACCTACAATGAGCAGTTCTTC.

The chain recombines TRBV6-5 with TRBJ2-7, with D perhaps matching TRBD1 (6 bases). The CDR3 loop spans 11 amino acids. V dropped 6 bases and J dropped 9 bases, with 12 bases sitting between them. CDR1 is MNHEY, CDR2 SVGAGI, per germline. The CDR3 protein is CASRNRVVQYF. In nucleotides, the CDR3 is TGTGCCAGCAGAAACAGGGTCGTGCAGTACTTC.

This rearrangement joins TRBV6-5 to TRBJ2-1; TRBD2 matches 7 bases. Germline CDR1 MNHEY, CDR2 SVGAGI. V was clipped by 4 bases and J by 8 bases; unmatched bases: 8. The CDR3 is 14 residues long. CDR3: CASSLAGEGDEQFF. The CDR3 DNA is TGTGCCAGCAGTTTGGCGGGAGAGGGAGATGAGCAGTTCTTC.

J is TRBJ2-1 and V is TRBV7-9; 7 bases line up with TRBD2. This CDR3 region has 13 residues. V was clipped by 5 bases and J by 10 bases; unmatched bases: 8. The germline CDR1 and CDR2 sequences are SEHNR and FQNEAQ (reference sequence). The CDR3 is CASSPRGREEQFF. CDR3 in DNA: TGTGCCAGCAGCCCGCGGGGGAGGGAAGAGCAGTTCTTC.

The chain has TRBV15 and TRBJ1-1; the D gene is possibly TRBD1 (5 bases). This CDR3 region has 14 residues. CDR1 and CDR2 from the germline V gene are LNHNV and YYDKDF (reference sequence). V was trimmed by 0 bases and J by 5 bases, leaving 10 bases between them. The CDR3 sequence is CATSRDRGGTEAFF. The CDR3 region has the DNA TGTGCCACCAGCAGAGATCGGGGGGGGACTGAAGCTTTCTTT.

This clone came up once. The V call is TRBV5-4, the J call TRBJ1-2, with 10 bases that match TRBD1. V was clipped by 3 bases and J by 3 bases; unmatched bases: 2. The CDR3 covers 14 residues. CDR1 and CDR2 (germline): SGHNT, YYREEE (reference sequence). In DNA form, the CDR3 reads TGTGCCAGCAGCTCGGACAGGGGGTACTATGGCTACACCTTC. Translating gives CASSSDRGYYGYTF.

This sequence joins TRBV6-5 and TRBJ2-5; 11 bases match TRBD1. Germline values: CDR1 MNHEY, CDR2 SVGAGI. The CDR3 spans 16 residues. V shed 4 bases and J 5 bases; nucleotides not matched to a gene: 9. CDR3 coding DNA: TGTGCCAGCAGTTTTCGGACAGGGGGCTTAGAGGAGACCCAGTACTTC. Translating it yields CASSFRTGGLEETQYF.

This chain joins TRBV4-3 and TRBJ2-5; 10 nucleotides line up with TRBD2. Germline CDR1 reads LGHNA; CDR2 reads YSLEER. Trimming at V came to 1 base and at J to 1 base, leaving 3 bases not matched to a gene. The CDR3 length is 16 residues. The CDR3 region is CASSQVAGGTQETQYF. As DNA, the CDR3 is TGCGCCAGCAGCCAAGTAGCGGGGGGCACCCAAGAGACCCAGTACTTC.

This clone has only one observation. The V gene is TRBV7-2, the J gene TRBJ2-3; D possibly corresponds to TRBD1 (6 bases). Germline V gene lookup returns CDR1 SGHTA and CDR2 FQGNSA. V was trimmed by 7 bases and J by 0 bases, leaving 20 bases between them. This CDR3 has 17 residues. For the CDR3, the DNA is TGTGCCAGCACCGTTACTAGGGGGAGTATTAGCACAGATACGCAGTATTTT. As protein: CASTVTRGSISTDTQYF.

This chain uses TRBV7-2 with TRBJ1-1; D perhaps matches TRBD1 (5 bases). Germline assignment: CDR1 SGHTA and CDR2 FQGNSA. This CDR3 contains 16 residues. V lost 3 bases, J lost 1 base, and 15 bases lay in between. CDR3 loop: CASSFAVIRGNTEAFF. For the CDR3, the DNA is TGTGCCAGCAGCTTCGCAGTAATTAGGGGGAACACTGAAGCTTTCTTT.

The chain has TRBV6-1 and TRBJ2-2; TRBD2 might be the D (6 bases). CDR3 length equals 14 residues. V was clipped by 7 bases and J by 9 bases, with 18 bases between them. CDR1 is MNHNS and CDR2 is SASEGT in the germline V gene. This CDR3 is CASTERGGRWELFF. The CDR3 nucleotides read TGTGCCAGCACCGAACGGGGAGGAAGATGGGAGCTGTTTTTT.

V and J are TRBV30 and TRBJ2-3, with 10 bases that match TRBD2. Trimming at V came to 1 base and at J to 2 bases, leaving 12 bases not matched to a gene. The length of the CDR3 is 18 residues. Germline assignment: CDR1 GTSNPN and CDR2 SVGIG (reference sequence). CDR3 DNA: TGTGCCTGGAGTGGACTAGCGGGCAGACGGATCCCCACAGATACGCAGTATTTT. Translation: CAWSGLAGRRIPTDTQYF.

This clone appeared a few times. The J gene is TRBJ1-5, the V gene TRBV20-1; D gene uncertain. The CDR3 runs 10 residues. Trimming left V 5 bases short and J 9 bases short, with 8 bases between. CDR1 DFQATT and CDR2 SNEGSKA come from the germline V gene (reference sequence). CDR3 residues: CSAYHGPQHF. CDR3 sequence (DNA): TGCAGTGCTTATCACGGGCCCCAGCATTTT.

The genes are TRBV19 and TRBJ1-3; D is unclear. V lost 6 bases and J lost 4, with 13 bases in between. Germline CDR1 reads LNHDA; CDR2 reads SQIVND (reference sequence). The CDR3 is 14 residues long. The CDR3 protein is CASSLGGQGNTIYF. The DNA for the CDR3 is TGTGCCAGTAGCCTCGGAGGGCAGGGAAACACCATATATTTT. Filled out from reference TRBV19 and TRBJ1-3, the complete variable domain reads DGGITQSPKYLFRKEGQNVTLSCEQNLNHDAMYWYRQDPGQGLRLIYYSQIVNDFQKGDIAEGYSVSREKKESFPLTVTSAQKNPTAFYLCASSLGGQGNTIYFGEGSWLTVV.

The rearrangement uses TRBV27 and TRBJ1-5; D not certain. CDR3 length equals 14 residues. Between the trimmed V and J ends, which lost 5 bases and 0 bases, there was a span of 8 bases. Germline V CDR1 and CDR2: MNHEY, SMNVEV (reference sequence). The DNA of the CDR3 is TGTGCCAGCAGTATCAGATATAGCAATCAGCCCCAGCATTTT. This encodes CASSIRYSNQPQHF.

The chain couples TRBV7-2 to TRBJ1-1, with D possibly matching TRBD1 (6 bases). Germline V gene sequence: CDR1 SGHTA, CDR2 FQGNSA. The CDR3 covers 15 residues. Trimming removed 0 bases at V and 1 base at J, with 9 bases between. DNA of the CDR3: TGTGCCAGCAGCTTAGCTCCAGGGGCGAACACTGAAGCTTTCTTT. This gives the protein CASSLAPGANTEAFF.

The chain has TRBV16 and TRBJ1-6; D uncertain. CDR3 size: 16 residues. CDR1 is KGHSY, CDR2 FQNENV, per germline. Deletions cut 1 base from V and 0 bases from J, with 7 bases between. The CDR3 DNA follows: TGTGCCAGCAGCCAATTTAGGAGCTCCTATAATTCACCCCTCCACTTT. This codes for CASSQFRSSYNSPLHF.

The chain employs TRBV5-5 and TRBJ1-6; 8 bases fit TRBD1. V lost 2 bases, J lost 6 bases, and 7 bases stayed unmatched. Germline V gives CDR1 SGHKS, CDR2 YYEKEE (reference sequence). The length of the CDR3 is 16 residues. For the CDR3, the DNA is TGTGCCAGCAGCTTCCGGACAGGGACGATTAATTCACCCCTCCACTTT. This codes for CASSFRTGTINSPLHF.

In its sample, this clone was seen a few times. The chain is built from TRBV7-9 and TRBJ1-5, with a tentative D call TRBD1 (5 bases). V gave up 4 bases and J gave up 3 bases, with 10 bases separating them. The V gene's germline CDR1 is SEHNR and CDR2 FQNEAQ (reference sequence). The CDR3 extends over 14 amino acids. The CDR3 here is CASSSQGNNQPQHF. CDR3 nucleotide sequence: TGTGCCAGCAGCTCTCAGGGCAACAATCAGCCCCAGCATTTT.